These T cell receptor beta chains were read from a single sample in a study of T-cell reconstitution after alpha-beta-depleted transplantation in children. One entry per CDR3 protein, called by TCRdb with MiXCR from the PCR reads. The sample yields 450,000 to 700,000 distinct CDR3 sequences, 25% to 30% seen once. The specimen was PBMCs, collected before TCRalphabeta/CD19-depleted stem cell transplant. Receptors originate from a boy younger than two with Wiskott-Aldrich syndrome, due to receive a stem cell transplant. The CDR3 runs from the conserved cysteine through the conserved F or W. A D gene is named only where the DNA matches it firmly. The size field is filled for only some rows; it gives once, few, many or a size class.

TRBV24-1,TRBJ2-3,NA,16,NA,TGTGCCACCAGTGATTTTCCTCCCAGATTCCCGGATACGCAGTATTTT,CATSDFPPRFPDTQYF
TRBV14,TRBJ1-2,NA,18,NA,TGTGCCAGCAGCCCTCCCAGGGGAGGAGAATACACTAACTATGGCTACACCTTC,CASSPPRGGEYTNYGYTF
TRBV5-1,TRBJ2-1,few,15,NA,TGCGCCAGCAGCTTGGGGACCAAAGGGCCCAATGAGCAGTTCTTC,CASSLGTKGPNEQFF
TRBV7-8,TRBJ2-1,NA,17,TRBD2,TGTGCCAGCAGCTTAGCAACCGGGACTAGCGGGAACAATGAGCAGTTCTTC,CASSLATGTSGNNEQFF
TRBV12-3/TRBV12-4,TRBJ1-3,NA,20,TRBD1,TGTGCCAGCAGCCACCCCCTACGGGACAGTCCGATTCCGCAGGGAAACACCATATATTTT,CASSHPLRDSPIPQGNTIYF
TRBV5-1,TRBJ2-7,NA,15,TRBD1,TGCGCCAGCAGCCCTGAGCTAGGGGGCCGGTACGAGCAGTACTTC,CASSPELGGRYEQYF
TRBV6-2/TRBV6-3,TRBJ1-5,many,15,NA,TGTGCCAGCAGTTACGGGCAGGGGAAGGGTCAGCCCCAGCATTTT,CASSYGQGKGQPQHF
TRBV24-1,TRBJ2-1,few,13,TRBD2,TGTGCCATCAGAGCCGGCGGGAGGGGGGAGCAGTTCTTC,CAIRAGGRGEQFF
TRBV20-1,TRBJ1-5,NA,14,NA,TGCAGTGCTAGAGTCGGACGGACCAATCAGCCCCAGCATTTT,CSARVGRTNQPQHF
TRBV20-1,TRBJ2-3,few,15,TRBD2,TGCAGTGCTATTCCTAGCGGGAGAGGCGGGAATACGCAGTATTTT,CSAIPSGRGGNTQYF